This entry features one TCR beta chain sequence. Antigen specificity is unknown. The sample comes from a study of CXCR3-negative and CXCR3-positive naive CD8 T cells. With UMI labels, 5' RACE was used to prepare the TRB cDNA libraries. TCRdb reprocessed the 5' RACE reads and keeps a single row for each CDR3 protein, giving no DNA. Recorded here are roughly 29,000 distinct CDR3 sequences; the top ten clones represent 9.5% to 13%. Study-level results: It was found that naive subsets had comparable surface CD5, and TCR strength was inferred from TRB CDR3 properties.

The CDR3 runs to 14 residues. The V gene's germline CDR1 is SQVTM and CDR2 ANQGSEA. Sample: memory CD8+ T cells from blood. The receptor was derived from a human donor in good health. Some clones in this sample may be carry-over from other donors' samples. The chain employs TRBV29-1 and TRBJ2-7. Here the CDR3 reads CSVEVGQSSLEQYF.